This TCR beta chain was sequenced for a study of blood T cell repertoires in COVID-19. The overall study: T cells, B-cell-depleted T cells, or PBMCs supplied cDNA or gDNA.

Cohort allocation depended upon clinical history that participants reported. Either two negative PCRs, clearance, or symptom resolution qualified Cohort 3 donors as recovered. The CDR3 length is 16 residues. V was cut by 1 base and J by 6 bases, with 16 bases left in between. Germline lookup yields CDR1 MDHEN and CDR2 SYDVKM. Assay used: immunoSEQ multiplex PCR; TCRdb lists only in-frame clones, some missing. The sample carries some 300,000 clones, just under 90% recorded once. The receptor was isolated from a woman between 25 and 40 years old who had recovered from COVID-19. The genes are TRBV28 and TRBJ1-5; a possible D gene is TRBD1 (6 bases). Sequencing used PBMCs or T cells enriched from blood (not recorded which). DNA of the CDR3: TGTGCCAGCAGTTTATTTAGGACAGTTTCGGGTCAGCCCCAGCATTTT. This codes for CASSLFRTVSGQPQHF. Using reference TRBV28 and TRBJ1-5 for the parts outside the CDR3, the full variable domain is DVKVTQSSRYLVKRTGEKVFLECVQDMDHENMFWYRQDPGLGLRLIYFSYDVKMKEKGDIPEGYSVSREKKERFSLILESASTNQTSMYLCASSLFRTVSGQPQHFGDGTRLSIL.